A selection of T cell receptor beta chains follows, all from one sample in a study of control samples from healthy donors and cancer patients. TCRdb's table, derived via immunoSEQ multiplex PCR, lists solely in-frame clones and lacks some. Among roughly 180,000 clones, roughly 95% were seen once, and the ten largest hold over 4%. The specimen was blood. Receptors originate from an older woman in good health. Both conserved end residues are trimmed from each CDR3. Each record gives: clone size, V gene, CDR3 length, CDR3 protein. Size is omitted from some rows. Given values are once, few, many or a class for expanded clones.

clone_size: -; v_call: TRBV27; cdr3_length: 12; cdr3_aa: ASSPGGGPYEQY
clone_size: -; v_call: TRBV4-1; cdr3_length: 14; cdr3_aa: ASSQSAGGTYNEQF
clone_size: -; v_call: TRBV18; cdr3_length: 14; cdr3_aa: ASSPGQGALNTEAF
clone_size: -; v_call: TRBV6-5; cdr3_length: 12; cdr3_aa: ASSRAGGWNEQF
clone_size: -; v_call: TRBV7-8; cdr3_length: 13; cdr3_aa: ASSRRDGVQETQY
clone_size: -; v_call: TRBV20-1; cdr3_length: 8; cdr3_aa: SAYDRVQY
clone_size: -; v_call: TRBV2; cdr3_length: 12; cdr3_aa: ASSARDRNTEAF
clone_size: -; v_call: TRBV9; cdr3_length: 14; cdr3_aa: ASSDQSGGAKNIQY
clone_size: -; v_call: TRBV2; cdr3_length: 9; cdr3_aa: ASAQTDTQY
clone_size: -; v_call: TRBV7-3; cdr3_length: 14; cdr3_aa: ASSLNSLGGYNEQF
clone_size: once; v_call: TRBV27; cdr3_length: 12; cdr3_aa: ASSLSAGYTEAF
clone_size: -; v_call: TRBV5-4; cdr3_length: 15; cdr3_aa: ASSSGPTGLENYGYT
clone_size: -; v_call: TRBV2; cdr3_length: 11; cdr3_aa: ASSSLQGTEAF
clone_size: -; v_call: TRBV7-2; cdr3_length: 14; cdr3_aa: ASSLAFLLLNTEAF
clone_size: -; v_call: TRBV5-1; cdr3_length: 11; cdr3_aa: ASSLAGPEIGY
clone_size: -; v_call: TRBV5-1; cdr3_length: 14; cdr3_aa: ASSPMMGPGGEKLF
clone_size: -; v_call: TRBV13; cdr3_length: 11; cdr3_aa: ASSRMGGETQY
clone_size: -; v_call: TRBV12-5; cdr3_length: 13; cdr3_aa: ASVMAGGGTDTQY
clone_size: -; v_call: TRBV5-1; cdr3_length: 13; cdr3_aa: ASSISGGAGNEQF
clone_size: -; v_call: TRBV28; cdr3_length: 12; cdr3_aa: ASSLDREDQPQH
clone_size: -; v_call: TRBV12-3/TRBV12-4; cdr3_length: 9; cdr3_aa: ASSPGHGYT
clone_size: -; v_call: TRBV19; cdr3_length: 12; cdr3_aa: ASSTGQGYSPLH